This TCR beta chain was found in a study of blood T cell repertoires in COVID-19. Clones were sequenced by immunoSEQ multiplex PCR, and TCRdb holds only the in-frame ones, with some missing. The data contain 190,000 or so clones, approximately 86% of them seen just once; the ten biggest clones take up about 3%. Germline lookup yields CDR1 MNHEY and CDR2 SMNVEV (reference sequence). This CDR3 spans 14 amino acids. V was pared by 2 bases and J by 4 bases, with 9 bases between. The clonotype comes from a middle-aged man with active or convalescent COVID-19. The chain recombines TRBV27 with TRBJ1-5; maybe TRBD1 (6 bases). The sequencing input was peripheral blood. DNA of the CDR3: TGTGCCAGCAGTTTAATGGGGGCGAATCAGCCCCAGCATTTT. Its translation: CASSLMGANQPQHF.